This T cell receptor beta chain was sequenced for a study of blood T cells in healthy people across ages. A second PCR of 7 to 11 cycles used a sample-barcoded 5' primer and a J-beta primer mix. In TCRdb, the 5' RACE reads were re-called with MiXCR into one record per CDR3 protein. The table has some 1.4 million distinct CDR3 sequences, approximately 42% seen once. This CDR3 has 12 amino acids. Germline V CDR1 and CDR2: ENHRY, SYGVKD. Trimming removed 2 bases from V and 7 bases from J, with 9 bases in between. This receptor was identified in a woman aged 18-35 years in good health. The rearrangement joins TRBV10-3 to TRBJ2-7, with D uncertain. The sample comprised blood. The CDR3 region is CAISEPGWEQYF. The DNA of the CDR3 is TGTGCCATCAGTGAGCCCGGGTGGGAGCAGTACTTC.